This T cell receptor beta chain appears in the sequencing data of a study of long-term antiretroviral therapy in people with HIV. Every one of the donors gave at least one pre-ART PBMC sample and at least two post-ART PBMC samples. Assay version v3.0 of immunoSEQ was used, and it was run at survey level. Repertoires were generated with immunoSEQ multiplex PCR, while TCRdb's copy carries only in-frame clones and drops some. The sample lists about 25,000 clones; 65% to 90% were seen once. V was pared by 4 bases and J by 0 bases, with 14 bases between. CDR3 size: 15 residues. Per germline, CDR1 SGHKS and CDR2 YYEKEE (reference sequence).

Sequencing was performed on unsorted PBMCs, taken 1.2 years after starting antiretroviral therapy. J is TRBJ2-7 and V is TRBV5-5, with D possibly being TRBD1 (6 bases). The TCR originated in a man aged 45-65 years with HIV. The CDR3 loop is CASSPTTGDSYEQYF. DNA for the CDR3: TGTGCCAGCAGCCCAACGACAGGCGACTCCTACGAGCAGTACTTC. The variable domain in full, with the rest retrieved from reference TRBV5-5 and TRBJ2-7, is DAGVTQSPTHLIKTRGQQVTLRCSPISGHKSVSWYQQVLGQGPQFIFQYYEKEERGRGNFPDRFSARQFPNYSSELNVNALLLGDSALYLCASSPTTGDSYEQYFGPGTRLTVT.